This T cell receptor (beta chain) is from a study of T cells in Graves' hyperthyroidism and ophthalmopathy. Germline V gene sequence: CDR1 LGHDT, CDR2 YNNKEL (reference sequence). V was pared by 6 bases and J by 4 bases, with 9 bases between. CDR3 length: 12 amino acids. This clonotype was picked up many times. The antigen is undetermined. Study findings and constraints: A model built on 13 V-J features separated ophthalmopathy from stable hyperthyroidism. Most thyroid clonotypes expanded above 0.001 appeared in blood too.

Disease duration was under 3 months in the ophthalmopathy patients, who also had a Clinical Activity Score of at least 3 and a NOSPECS grade of at least 4. Each diagnosis was grounded in clinical symptoms, serum thyroxine and TRAb, thyroid ultrasound, and orbital computed tomography. Template material for amplifying TCR beta CDR3 regions consisted of RNA transcripts. TCR CDR3 underwent first-round RT-PCR with the HTBI primer set. TCRdb passed the multiplex PCR reads through MiXCR, listing each CDR3 protein once. The sample yields around 56,000 distinct CDR3 sequences, approximately 53% seen once. Sequenced: blood. This sequence joins TRBV3-1 and TRBJ1-2; D remains ambiguous. This receptor was obtained from an older woman with Graves' ophthalmopathy. The chain's CDR3 is CASRGGVYGYTF. The CDR3 DNA follows: TGTGCCAGCAGGGGTGGAGTCTATGGCTACACCTTC.